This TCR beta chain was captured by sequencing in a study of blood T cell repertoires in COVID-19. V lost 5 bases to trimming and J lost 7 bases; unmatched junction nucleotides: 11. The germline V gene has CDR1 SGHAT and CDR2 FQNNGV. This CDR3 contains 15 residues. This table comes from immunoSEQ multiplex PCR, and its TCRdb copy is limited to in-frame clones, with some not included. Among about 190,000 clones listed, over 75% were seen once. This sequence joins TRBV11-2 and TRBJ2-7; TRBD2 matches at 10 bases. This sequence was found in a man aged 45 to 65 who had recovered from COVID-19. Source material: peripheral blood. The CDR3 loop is CASSLNPSGSEEQYF. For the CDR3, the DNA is TGTGCCAGCAGCCTTAACCCTAGCGGGAGCGAGGAGCAGTACTTC.